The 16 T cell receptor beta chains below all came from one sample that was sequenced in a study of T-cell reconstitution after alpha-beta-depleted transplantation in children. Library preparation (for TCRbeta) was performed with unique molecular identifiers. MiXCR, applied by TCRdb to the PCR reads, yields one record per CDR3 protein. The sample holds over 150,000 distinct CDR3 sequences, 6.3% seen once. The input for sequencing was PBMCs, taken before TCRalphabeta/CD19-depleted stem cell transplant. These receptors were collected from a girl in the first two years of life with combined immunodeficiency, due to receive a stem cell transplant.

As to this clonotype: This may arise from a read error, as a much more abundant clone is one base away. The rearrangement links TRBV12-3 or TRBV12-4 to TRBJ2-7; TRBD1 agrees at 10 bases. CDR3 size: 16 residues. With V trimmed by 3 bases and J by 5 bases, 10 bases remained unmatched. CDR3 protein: CASSFSGTGALHEQYF. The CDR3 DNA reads TGTGCCAGCAGTTTTTCCGGGACAGGGGCTCTCCACGAGCAGTACTTC.

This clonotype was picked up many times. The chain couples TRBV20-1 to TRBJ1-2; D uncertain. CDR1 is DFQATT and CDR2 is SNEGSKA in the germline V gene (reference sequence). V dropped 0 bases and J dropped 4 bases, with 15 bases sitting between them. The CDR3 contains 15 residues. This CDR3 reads CSARDPNRIFYGYTF. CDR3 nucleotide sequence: TGCAGTGCTAGAGACCCGAATCGAATCTTCTATGGCTACACCTTC.

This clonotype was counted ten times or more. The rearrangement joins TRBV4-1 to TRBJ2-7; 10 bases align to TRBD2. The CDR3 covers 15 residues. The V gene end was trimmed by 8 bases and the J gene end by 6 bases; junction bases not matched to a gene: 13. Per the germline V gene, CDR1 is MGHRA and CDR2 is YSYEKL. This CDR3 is CASSKSVLAGREQYF. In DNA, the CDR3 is TGCGCCAGCTCCAAATCGGTACTAGCGGGGCGCGAGCAGTACTTC.

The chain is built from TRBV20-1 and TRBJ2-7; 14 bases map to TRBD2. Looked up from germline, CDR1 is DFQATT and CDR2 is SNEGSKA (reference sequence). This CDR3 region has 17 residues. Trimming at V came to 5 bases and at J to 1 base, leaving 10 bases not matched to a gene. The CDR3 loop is CSAETSGRVFRSYEQYF. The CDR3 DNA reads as TGCAGTGCTGAGACTAGCGGGAGGGTATTTAGGTCCTACGAGCAGTACTTC.

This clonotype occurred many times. CDR3 region: CSLWAGQESHEQFF. Written as DNA, the CDR3 is TGCAGCTTATGGGCGGGACAGGAGTCCCATGAGCAGTTCTTC. The chain has TRBV29-1 and TRBJ2-1, with 8 bases that match TRBD1. The CDR3 sequence is 14 residues long. CDR1 and CDR2 from the germline V gene are SQVTM and ANQGSEA. V was clipped by 8 bases and J by 8 bases; unmatched bases: 14.

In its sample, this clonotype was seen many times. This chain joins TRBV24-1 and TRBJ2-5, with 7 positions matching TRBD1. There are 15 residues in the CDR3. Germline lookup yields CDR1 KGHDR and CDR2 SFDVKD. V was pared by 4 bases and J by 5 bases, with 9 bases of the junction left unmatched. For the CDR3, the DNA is TGTGCCACCAGTGACGCACCGACAGGGCCCGAGACCCAGTACTTC. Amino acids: CATSDAPTGPETQYF.

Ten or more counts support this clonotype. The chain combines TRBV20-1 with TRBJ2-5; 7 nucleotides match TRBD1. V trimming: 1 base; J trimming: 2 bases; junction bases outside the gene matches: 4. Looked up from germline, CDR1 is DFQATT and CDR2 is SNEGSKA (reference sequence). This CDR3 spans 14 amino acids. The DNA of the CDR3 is TGCAGTGCTAGAGGGACAGGAATACAAGAGACCCAGTACTTC. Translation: CSARGTGIQETQYF.

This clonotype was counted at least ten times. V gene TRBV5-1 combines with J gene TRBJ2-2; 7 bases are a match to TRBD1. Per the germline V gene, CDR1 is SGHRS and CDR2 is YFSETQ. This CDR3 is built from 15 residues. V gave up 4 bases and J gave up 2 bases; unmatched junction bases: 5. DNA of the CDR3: TGCGCCAGCAGCCCGGCAGGGGGTAACACCGGGGAGCTGTTTTTT. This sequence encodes CASSPAGGNTGELFF.

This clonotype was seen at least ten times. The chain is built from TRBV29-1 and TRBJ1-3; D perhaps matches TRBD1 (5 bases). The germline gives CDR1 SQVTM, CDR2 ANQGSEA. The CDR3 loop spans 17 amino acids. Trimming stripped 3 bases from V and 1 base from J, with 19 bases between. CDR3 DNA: TGCAGCGTTGATAGTAGACAGCTTACCTCGTCTGGAAACACCATATATTTT. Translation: CSVDSRQLTSSGNTIYF.

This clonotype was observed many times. The CDR3, as DNA: TGTGCCATCCGAGCAGGTGGGGAAAACACCGGGGAGCTGTTTTTT. Translating gives CAIRAGGENTGELFF. This chain uses TRBV10-3 with TRBJ2-2, with D unresolved. This CDR3 region has 15 residues. V was shortened by 8 bases and J by 2 bases, with 15 bases between the two germline ends. Looked up from germline, CDR1 is ENHRY and CDR2 is SYGVKD.

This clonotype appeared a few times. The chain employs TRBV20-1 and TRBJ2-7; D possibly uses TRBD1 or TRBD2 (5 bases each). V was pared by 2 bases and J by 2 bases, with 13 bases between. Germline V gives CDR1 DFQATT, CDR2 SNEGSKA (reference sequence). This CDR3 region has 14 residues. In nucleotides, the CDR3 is TGCAGTGCTAGAAGACGGGACCGTGCCTACGAGCAGTACTTC. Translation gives CSARRRDRAYEQYF.

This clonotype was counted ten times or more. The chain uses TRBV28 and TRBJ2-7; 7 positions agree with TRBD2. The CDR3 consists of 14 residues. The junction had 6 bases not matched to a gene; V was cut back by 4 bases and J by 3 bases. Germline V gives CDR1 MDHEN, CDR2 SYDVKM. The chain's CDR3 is CASSYFREDYEQYF. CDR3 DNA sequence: TGTGCCAGCAGTTATTTCCGGGAGGACTACGAGCAGTACTTC.

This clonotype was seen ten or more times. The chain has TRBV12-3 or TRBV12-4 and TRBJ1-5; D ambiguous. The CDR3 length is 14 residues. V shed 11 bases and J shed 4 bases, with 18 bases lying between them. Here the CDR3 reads CASKPTGRNQPQHF. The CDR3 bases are TGTGCCTCCAAGCCTACCGGTCGAAATCAGCCCCAGCATTTT.

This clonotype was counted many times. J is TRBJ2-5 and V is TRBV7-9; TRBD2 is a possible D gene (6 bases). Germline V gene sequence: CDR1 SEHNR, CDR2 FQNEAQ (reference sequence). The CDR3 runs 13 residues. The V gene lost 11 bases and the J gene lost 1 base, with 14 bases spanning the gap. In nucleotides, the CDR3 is TGTGCCGGGGTCGCGGGATTCCAAGAGACCCAGTACTTC. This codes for CAGVAGFQETQYF.

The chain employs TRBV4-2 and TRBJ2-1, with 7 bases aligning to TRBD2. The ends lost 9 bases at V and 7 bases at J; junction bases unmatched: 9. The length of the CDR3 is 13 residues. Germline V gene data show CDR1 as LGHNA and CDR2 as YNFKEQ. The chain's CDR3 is CARGLGGINEQFF. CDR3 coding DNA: TGTGCCAGGGGCCTCGGGGGGATAAATGAGCAGTTCTTC.

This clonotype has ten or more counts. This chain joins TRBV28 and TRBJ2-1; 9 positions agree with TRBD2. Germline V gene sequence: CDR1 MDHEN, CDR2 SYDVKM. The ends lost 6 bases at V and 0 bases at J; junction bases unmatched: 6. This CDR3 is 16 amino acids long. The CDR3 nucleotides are TGTGCCAGCAGCCCGGCGGGAGGGAGCTCCTACAATGAGCAGTTCTTC. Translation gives CASSPAGGSSYNEQFF.